The 23 T cell receptor beta chains below all came from one sample that was sequenced in a study of blood T cell repertoires in COVID-19 (dated by TCRdb to 2020 to 2022). Library creation used the immunoSEQ multiplex PCR assay. TCRdb took over this immuneACCESS table, retaining in-frame rearrangements with V and J assigned. Such tables are incomplete; in checked studies, under half of the missing clones stem from an unresolved V gene, and the remainder is unexplained. The sample yields 40,000 to 50,000 clones; about 88% were counted once. The biggest ten clones account for 6.2% of the sample. The sequenced sample was peripheral blood. Receptor source: a human donor in a cohort sampled during active COVID-19.

The count of this clone is one. The V call is TRBV30, the J call TRBJ1-2, with D unresolved. Germline V gene sequence: CDR1 GTSNPN, CDR2 SVGIG (reference sequence). The CDR3 length is 10 residues. V dropped 8 bases and J dropped 5 bases, with 9 bases sitting between them. The CDR3: CAAEGYGYTF. Written as DNA, the CDR3 is TGTGCCGCAGAGGGATATGGCTACACCTTC. Based on the CDR3 plus reference TRBV30 and TRBJ1-2, the full variable domain is SQTIHQWPATLVQPVGSPLSLECTVEGTSNPNLYWYRQAAGRGLQLLFYSVGIGQISSEVPQNLSASRPQDRQFILSSKKLLLSDSGFYLCAAEGYGYTFGSGTRLTVV.

The chain combines TRBV14 with TRBJ2-1, with 8 bases identical to TRBD1. Germline values: CDR1 SGHDN, CDR2 FVKESK. The CDR3 runs 13 residues. J was trimmed by 6 bases and V by 6 bases; bases with no gene match: 4. Written as DNA, the CDR3 is TGTGCCAGCAGACTTACAGGGGGCAATGAGCAGTTCTTC. Residues: CASRLTGGNEQFF.

In this sample, this clone turned up once. The chain combines TRBV6-2 or TRBV6-3 with TRBJ2-5; 7 positions agree with TRBD2. The CDR3 is 15 residues long. Germline trimming cut 5 bases from V and 1 base from J; bases unmatched to any gene: 7. Germline V gene data show CDR1 as MNHEY and CDR2 as SVGEGT. CDR3 amino acids: CASSTGTTPQETQYF. As DNA, the CDR3 is TGTGCCAGCAGTACTGGGACTACCCCCCAAGAGACCCAGTACTTC.

Points on this clone: Relative to the germline gene, one junction end is altered; a read error may explain this. The J gene is TRBJ1-6, the V gene TRBV5-1; TRBD1 might be the D (5 bases). Germline V lookup: CDR1 SGHRS, CDR2 YFSETQ. The CDR3 loop spans 17 amino acids. The CDR3 region is CTSSLGEVSSYNSPLHF. As DNA, the CDR3 is TGCACCAGCAGCTTGGGGGAGGTTAGCTCCTATAATTCACCCCTCCACTTT.

The V call is TRBV29-1, the J call TRBJ2-1; D is uncertain. V was clipped by 1 base and J by 5 bases, with 12 bases between them. The CDR3 contains 14 residues. Germline V gene data show CDR1 as SQVTM and CDR2 as ANQGSEA. The CDR3 loop reads CSVEVDTANNEQFF. In DNA form, the CDR3 reads TGCAGCGTTGAAGTAGACACGGCAAACAATGAGCAGTTCTTC.

The gene calls are TRBV6-2 or TRBV6-3 and TRBJ1-5; D gene uncertain. CDR3 size: 13 residues. Germline CDR1 and CDR2: MNHEY and SVGEGT. Trimming cost V 0 bases and J 11 bases, with 11 bases left between them. For the CDR3, the DNA is TGTGCCAGCAGTTACTCTAATAGATTGGCCCAGCATTTT. Residues: CASSYSNRLAQHF.

V and J are TRBV20-1 and TRBJ1-6; D is possibly TRBD1 (6 bases). The V and J ends lost 3 bases and 7 bases respectively, with 16 bases between them. CDR3 length equals 15 residues. The germline V gene has CDR1 DFQATT and CDR2 SNEGSKA (reference sequence). CDR3 protein: CSASRGGYENSPLHF. The CDR3 DNA reads TGCAGTGCTAGTAGAGGGGGTTATGAAAATTCACCCCTCCACTTT.

The rearrangement uses TRBV6-1 and TRBJ1-2; 8 bases line up with TRBD1. The CDR3 covers 16 residues. The ends lost 1 base at V and 4 bases at J; junction bases unmatched: 8. Per germline, CDR1 MNHNS and CDR2 SASEGT. CDR3 sequence (DNA): TGTGCCAGCAGTGAAGGGACAGGGACCTTAGGCTATGGCTACACCTTC. It specifies CASSEGTGTLGYGYTF.

The chain links TRBV7-8 to TRBJ1-5; D possibly corresponds to TRBD1 (6 bases). The CDR3 consists of 17 residues. Germline V CDR1 and CDR2: SGHVS, FQNEAQ. V lost 4 bases and J 2 bases, leaving 18 bases between the germline ends. The CDR3 here is CASSSQQGPSGNQPQHF. DNA for the CDR3: TGTGCCAGCAGCTCTCAACAGGGCCCCTCGGGCAATCAGCCCCAGCATTTT.

The chain links TRBV14 to TRBJ2-2, with a tentative D call TRBD2 (6 bases). The V gene lost 4 bases and the J gene lost 3 bases, with 12 bases spanning the gap. The CDR3 length is 15 residues. Germline assignment: CDR1 SGHDN and CDR2 FVKESK. CDR3: CASSPWTTHTGELFF. In DNA, the CDR3 is TGTGCCAGCAGCCCTTGGACTACCCACACCGGGGAGCTGTTTTTT.

The chain carries TRBV11-2 and TRBJ1-2; D uncertain. Germline V gene lookup returns CDR1 SGHAT and CDR2 FQNNGV. The CDR3 length is 12 residues. V was pared by 5 bases and J by 5 bases, with 9 bases between. The CDR3 loop is CASSPDLYGYTF. The DNA for the CDR3 is TGTGCCAGCAGCCCTGACTTGTATGGCTACACCTTC.

This rearrangement joins TRBV5-1 to TRBJ2-3; perhaps TRBD2 as D (5 bases). The V end was cut by 0 bases, the J end by 3 bases, with 17 bases between. This CDR3 contains 17 residues. From germline, CDR1 is SGHRS and CDR2 YFSETQ. CDR3 loop: CASSLDPRGMGTDTQYF. The CDR3 coding sequence is TGCGCCAGCAGCTTGGACCCGAGAGGGATGGGAACAGATACGCAGTATTTT.

This sequence joins TRBV7-9 and TRBJ1-2; D unresolved. This CDR3 is built from 15 residues. Germline lookup yields CDR1 SEHNR and CDR2 FQNEAQ (reference sequence). V was clipped by 5 bases and J by 5 bases, with 18 bases between them. The CDR3 spells CASSAPRRLEYGYTF. The CDR3 DNA follows: TGTGCCAGCAGCGCCCCCAGACGGCTGGAGTATGGCTACACCTTC.

V usage is TRBV4-2 and J usage is TRBJ2-1; 8 bases match TRBD1. CDR1 and CDR2 from the germline V gene are LGHNA and YNFKEQ. V was clipped by 2 bases and J by 8 bases; unmatched bases: 8. The CDR3 totals 15 residues. This chain's CDR3 is CASSQIPGGLYEQFF. DNA for the CDR3: TGTGCCAGCAGCCAAATTCCAGGGGGCCTCTATGAGCAGTTCTTC.

This chain joins TRBV6-4 and TRBJ1-1, with D hard to call. In germline, CDR1 is MRHNA, CDR2 SNTAGT. This CDR3 is built from 14 residues. V was clipped by 4 bases and J by 3 bases, with 12 bases between them. The CDR3, as DNA: TGTGCCAGCAGTGCTACTCCCGACTACACTGAAGCTTTCTTT. As protein: CASSATPDYTEAFF.

The chain is built from TRBV7-2 and TRBJ2-5; maybe TRBD1 (6 bases). Trimming stripped 1 base from V and 5 bases from J, with 14 bases between. This CDR3 comprises 15 residues. Germline V gene data show CDR1 as SGHTA and CDR2 as FQGNSA. CDR3 in DNA: TGTGCCAGCAGCTTAGGGGGCAGGGGATTGGAGACCCAGTACTTC. Its protein is CASSLGGRGLETQYF.

The chain has TRBV5-1 and TRBJ2-7; D perhaps matches TRBD2 (6 bases). Deletions cut 4 bases from V and 5 bases from J, with 19 bases between. The CDR3 loop spans 15 amino acids. CDR1 is SGHRS, CDR2 YFSETQ, per germline. The CDR3 protein is CASSAGRTLAHEQYF. CDR3 DNA sequence: TGCGCCAGCAGCGCGGGAAGGACCCTAGCTCACGAGCAGTACTTC.

This chain uses TRBV21-1 with TRBJ1-4; TRBD1 is the table's D call and was not checked against the DNA. TRBV21-1 is described as a pseudogene. CDR3 length equals 14 residues. CDR3 in amino acids: CASSKSYREPELFF. DNA of the CDR3: TGTGCCAGCAGCAAGAGCTACAGGGAGCCGGAACTGTTTTTT.

The rearrangement uses TRBV12-3 or TRBV12-4 and TRBJ1-4; D not certain. The CDR3 is 12 residues long. V was pared by 8 bases and J by 8 bases, with 12 bases between. CDR3 sequence: CASAPDYEKLFF. The DNA for the CDR3 is TGTGCCAGCGCCCCGGACTACGAAAAACTGTTTTTT.

In nucleotides, the CDR3 is TGTGCTAGTGGGATCAGCGCCTACGAGCAGTACTTC. Protein product: CASGISAYEQYF. This chain joins TRBV12-5 and TRBJ2-7, with D unclear. The CDR3 consists of 12 residues. V lost 6 bases and J 2 bases, leaving 8 bases between the germline ends. Germline-derived CDR1 and CDR2 are LGHNT and FRNRAP.

The V and J genes are TRBV6-4 and TRBJ2-1, with 9 positions matching TRBD2. V trimming: 6 bases; J trimming: 9 bases; junction bases outside the gene matches: 12. Germline CDR1 reads MRHNA; CDR2 reads SNTAGT. This CDR3 contains 15 residues. The DNA of the CDR3 is TGTGCCAGCAGCCCTCCAAAGCGGGAGGAGGCTGAGCAGTTCTTC. Translation gives CASSPPKREEAEQFF.

This chain links TRBV9 with TRBJ2-7, with 10 bases aligning to TRBD2. With 3 bases clipped from V and 3 bases from J, the junction kept 6 bases outside the gene matches. The CDR3 sequence is 15 residues long. Germline V gene data show CDR1 as SGDLS and CDR2 as YYNGEE. The DNA for the CDR3 is TGTGCCAGCAGCGCAGGACTAGCGGAGAACTACGAGCAGTACTTC. It codes for CASSAGLAENYEQYF.

This clone was counted a single time. The rearrangement joins TRBV12-5 to TRBJ2-3; maybe TRBD1 (6 bases). Per the germline V gene, CDR1 is LGHNT and CDR2 is FRNRAP. V was pared by 1 base and J by 2 bases, with 7 bases between. The CDR3 runs 14 residues. This CDR3 is CASGLGDNTDTQYF. In nucleotides, the CDR3 is TGTGCTAGTGGTTTGGGGGACAACACAGATACGCAGTATTTT.